The source of this T cell receptor beta chain is a study of human T cells and chemical hapten exposure. Whole-study results and caveats: Higher patch test scores went with higher counts of PT1 expanded TCRs. Large CDR3 similarity clusters arose significantly more often from expanded TCRs than from controls.

Sample time point: pre-sensitization, week 0. The treatment: therapeutic diphenylcyclopropenone sensitization with weekly scalp DPC. V lost 4 bases to trimming and J lost 2 bases; unmatched junction nucleotides: 2. This CDR3 spans 13 amino acids. Germline V gives CDR1 SGHTA, CDR2 FQGNSA. MiXCR, run by TCRdb on the RACE reads, gives a single entry per CDR3 protein. Among 150,000 to 200,000 distinct CDR3 sequences, approximately 31% were seen once, and the ten largest hold less than 3.5%. As regards this clonotype: Its antigen remains unknown.

V usage is TRBV7-2 and J usage is TRBJ2-7, with 7 bases fitting TRBD1. This receptor was identified in a woman in her 30s with alopecia areata. Some clones in this sample may be carry-over from other donors' samples. This specimen was whole blood, taken in connection with sensitization to the hapten diphenylcyclopropenone (DPC). Here the CDR3 reads CASSSGQPYEQYF. CDR3 coding DNA: TGTGCCAGCAGCTCGGGACAGCCCTACGAGCAGTACTTC.